The TCR beta chain under discussion was sequenced for a study of blood T cell repertoires in COVID-19. Study details: The study drew acute and convalescent COVID-19 samples from the United States, Italy and Spain.

From germline, CDR1 is SGHTA and CDR2 FQGTGA. CDR3 length: 16 residues. V trimming: 1 base; J trimming: 7 bases; junction bases outside the gene matches: 7. Per the authors' pipeline: Quantification of nucleated cells was approximated via reference gene primer amplification. Profiled with immunoSEQ multiplex PCR; TCRdb holds only in-frame clones, not every one. The DNA was the basis for D and trimming; V, J and clone size are from that table. In the table there are under 95,000 clones, over 75% of which are singletons. The TCR originated in a human donor with acute or convalescent COVID-19. The donor label of this sample is uncertain. Source material: peripheral blood. The chain recombines TRBV7-3 with TRBJ2-2; 9 bases are shared with TRBD1. CDR3 DNA sequence: TGTGCCAGCAGCTTAAGTTCGGGACAGGGCATCGGGGAGCTGTTTTTT. Its protein product is CASSLSSGQGIGELFF.